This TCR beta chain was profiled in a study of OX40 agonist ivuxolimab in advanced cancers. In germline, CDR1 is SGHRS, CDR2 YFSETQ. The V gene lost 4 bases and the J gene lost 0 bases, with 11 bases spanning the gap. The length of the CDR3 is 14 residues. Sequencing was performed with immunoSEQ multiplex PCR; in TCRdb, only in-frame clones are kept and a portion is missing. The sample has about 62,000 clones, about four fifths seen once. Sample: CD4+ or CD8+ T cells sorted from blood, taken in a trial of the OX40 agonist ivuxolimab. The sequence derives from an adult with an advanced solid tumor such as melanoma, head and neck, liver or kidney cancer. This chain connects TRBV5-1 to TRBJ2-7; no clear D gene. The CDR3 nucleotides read TGCGCCAGCAGCACCCGGTCCAGCTCCTACGAGCAGTACTTC. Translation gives CASSTRSSSYEQYF.